This T cell receptor (beta chain) was retrieved from a study of blood T cell repertoires in COVID-19. Study as a whole: Acute and convalescent COVID-19 samples came from the United States, Italy and Spain.

Germline CDR1 and CDR2: KGHDR and SFDVKD. The CDR3 length is 14 residues. The ends were cut back, 5 bases at V and 0 bases at J, with 8 bases in the middle. This clone was seen a single time. In the original processing: By means of reference gene primer amplification, nucleated cell counts were estimated. Generated by immunoSEQ multiplex PCR, the TCRdb table keeps only in-frame clones and is missing some. For V, J and clone size, that table is used; D and trimming come from the DNA. The top ten clones hold roughly 13% of a sample with approximately 150,000 clones, under 85% of them seen once. The sequenced sample was peripheral blood. The rearrangement links TRBV24-1 to TRBJ2-3; D remains ambiguous. The sequence derives from a man in his 70s who had recovered from COVID-19. The CDR3 is CATSGAPSTDTQYF. The CDR3 DNA sequence: TGTGCCACCAGTGGGGCGCCGAGCACAGATACGCAGTATTTT.